Here is one T cell receptor beta chain with its context. These data come from a study of shared T cell receptors in the human thymus. J lost 2 bases, V lost 4 bases, and 12 bases had no gene match. This CDR3 is built from 19 residues. Germline CDR1 SGHDN, CDR2 FVKESK. The table came from immunoSEQ multiplex PCR; TCRdb's copy has only in-frame clones and leaves some out. The table records about 380,000 clones, around 93% of them present only once. The receptor's source is a human donor. The specimen was thymocytes. The chain couples TRBV14 to TRBJ2-6; 9 bases fit TRBD1. CDR3 amino acids: CASSPPSGTGLTGANVLTF. The CDR3, as DNA: TGTGCCAGCAGCCCCCCCTCCGGGACAGGGTTAACTGGGGCCAACGTCCTGACTTTC.